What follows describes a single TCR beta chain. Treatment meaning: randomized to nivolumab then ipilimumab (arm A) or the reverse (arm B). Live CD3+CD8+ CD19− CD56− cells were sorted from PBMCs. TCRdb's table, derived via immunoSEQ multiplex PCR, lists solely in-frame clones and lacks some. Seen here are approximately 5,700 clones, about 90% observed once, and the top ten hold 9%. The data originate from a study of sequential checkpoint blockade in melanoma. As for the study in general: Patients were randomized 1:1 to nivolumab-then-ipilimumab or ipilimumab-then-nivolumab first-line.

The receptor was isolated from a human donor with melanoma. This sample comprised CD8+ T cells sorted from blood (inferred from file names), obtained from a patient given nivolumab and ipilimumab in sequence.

CDR3 sequence (DNA): TGTGCCAGCAGCCACGAACAGGGGGCCTACACCTACGAGCAGTACTTC. As protein: CASSHEQGAYTYEQYF. J is TRBJ2-7 and V is TRBV4-2; 9 nucleotides align to TRBD1. CDR1 LGHNA and CDR2 YNFKEQ come from the germline V gene. The CDR3 runs 16 residues. The ends lost 3 bases at V and 2 bases at J; junction bases unmatched: 8.